This is a list of T cell receptor beta chains from one sample in a study of cytomegalovirus exposure and HLA in healthy donors. Method: immunoSEQ multiplex PCR; TCRdb's copy keeps in-frame clones and lacks some. The sample shows 40,000 to 55,000 clones, 73% of them seen only once. The sequencing sample was made of PBMCs. These receptors came from a man aged 18-30 years in good health and CMV-seronegative. CDR3s include the opening cysteine and the closing phenylalanine or tryptophan. The order of the fields is J gene, V gene, D gene, clone size, CDR3 DNA, CDR3 protein. D genes are given only for firm matches. The size field is filled for only some rows; it gives once, few, many or a size class.

TRBJ2-7,TRBV9,-,-,TGTGCCAGCAGCGTAGGGACAGCCTCCTACGAGCAGTACTTC,CASSVGTASYEQYF
TRBJ1-1,TRBV14,-,-,TGTGCCAGCAGCCAAGTAACTTTTAATCGCAGGGCTGACACTGAAGCTTTCTTT,CASSQVTFNRRADTEAFF
TRBJ2-3,TRBV29-1,TRBD2,-,TGCAGCGTTGAAGACGGGAGGGGAGATACGCAGTATTTT,CSVEDGRGDTQYF
TRBJ1-1,TRBV14,-,once,TGTGCCAGCAGCCAAGAGGGCAGTTCTCGGAACACTGAAGCTTTCTTT,CASSQEGSSRNTEAFF
TRBJ2-7,TRBV7-8,TRBD2,once,TGTGCCAGCAGCTTAGGCGGTGGCGGGAGGGACTTGTACTTC,CASSLGGGGRDLYF
TRBJ1-1,TRBV21-1,-,-,TGTGCCAGCAGCAAAGACGGGGAGAACACTGAAGCTTTCTTT,CASSKDGENTEAFF
TRBJ1-2,TRBV10-3,TRBD1,-,TGTGCCATCAGTGATGGACAGGCGAACTATGGCTACACCTTC,CAISDGQANYGYTF
TRBJ2-2,TRBV28,-,-,TGTGCCAGCATCTCTATAGGGGTTCCCGGGGAGCTGTTTTTT,CASISIGVPGELFF
TRBJ2-7,TRBV15,TRBD2,-,TGTGCCACCAGCATCAGCGGGAGCTCCTACGAGCAGTACTTC,CATSISGSSYEQYF
TRBJ1-2,TRBV2,-,-,TGTGCCAGCAGTGTTGGCAGGAACTATGGCTACACCTTC,CASSVGRNYGYTF
TRBJ1-4,TRBV4-1,TRBD1,few,TGCGCCAGCAGCCACCCCCAGGGGGCAAGCTTAGAAAAACTGTTTTTT,CASSHPQGASLEKLFF
TRBJ2-7,TRBV4-1,TRBD1,-,TGCGCCAGCAGCCACTCGCCGGGACAGGGAGGCGTAGGAATCTACGAGCAGTACTTC,CASSHSPGQGGVGIYEQYF
TRBJ1-5,TRBV7-2,-,-,TGTGCCAGCAGCTTAGCGCGCAATGGCAATCAGCCCCAGCATTTT,CASSLARNGNQPQHF
TRBJ2-1,TRBV28,TRBD1,once,TGTGCCAGCAGTTCGGGGGACAGGGATGTCAATGAGCAGTTCTTC,CASSSGDRDVNEQFF
TRBJ2-7,TRBV29-1,TRBD1,-,TGCAGCGTAGGGGACAGCTCAAGCTCCTACGAGCAGTACTTC,CSVGDSSSSYEQYF
TRBJ2-3,TRBV5-4,TRBD2,-,TGTGCCAGCAGCTCAATGGGGGAGGGCCGGACAGATACGCAGTATTTT,CASSSMGEGRTDTQYF
TRBJ1-4,TRBV7-2,TRBD1,-,TGTGCCAGCAGCTCGGACAGGGAAAAACTGTTTTTT,CASSSDREKLFF
TRBJ1-1,TRBV30,-,-,TGTGCCTGGCTACAGGGTTGGGAAGCTTTCTTT,CAWLQGWEAFF
TRBJ2-1,TRBV4-1,TRBD1,-,TGCGCCAGCAGCCAAGGGGGCAGGGGGCCCTACAATGAGCAGTTCTTC,CASSQGGRGPYNEQFF
TRBJ1-1,TRBV29-1,-,-,TGCAGCGTTGGGGGGGATAGGACTGAAGCTTTCTTT,CSVGGDRTEAFF
TRBJ2-1,TRBV6-5,TRBD2,-,TGTGCCAGCAGTCCCGAAAGGACTAGATACAATGAGCAGTTCTTC,CASSPERTRYNEQFF
TRBJ2-7,TRBV5-1,TRBD1,once,TGCGCCAGCAGCATACATCCGGGACAGGGAGACGAGGAGCAGTACTTC,CASSIHPGQGDEEQYF
TRBJ1-2,TRBV29-1,TRBD1,-,TGCAGCGTTGAATCGAGCAGGGGGTACGTCGACACCTTC,CSVESSRGYVDTF
TRBJ2-5,TRBV5-6,-,-,TGTGCCAGCAGCTTATTGGGGGGCCAAGAGACCCAGTACTTC,CASSLLGGQETQYF
TRBJ2-6,TRBV28,TRBD1,few,TGTGCCAGCAGTTTATCCAGGGGGTTGACCGGGGCCAACGTCCTGACTTTC,CASSLSRGLTGANVLTF
TRBJ2-7,TRBV2,-,-,TGTGCCAGCAGTGGGGGGACTGGCCGATACGAGCAGTACTTC,CASSGGTGRYEQYF